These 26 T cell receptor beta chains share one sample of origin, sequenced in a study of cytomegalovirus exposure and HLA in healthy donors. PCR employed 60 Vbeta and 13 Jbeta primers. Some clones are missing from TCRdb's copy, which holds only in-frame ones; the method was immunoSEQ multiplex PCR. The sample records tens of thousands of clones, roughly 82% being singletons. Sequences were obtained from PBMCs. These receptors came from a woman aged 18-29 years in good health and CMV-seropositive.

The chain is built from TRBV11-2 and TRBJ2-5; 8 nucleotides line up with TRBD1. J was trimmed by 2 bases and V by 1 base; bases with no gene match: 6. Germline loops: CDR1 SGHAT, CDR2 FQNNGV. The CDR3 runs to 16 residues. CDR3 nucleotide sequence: TGTGCCAGCAGCTTAGGGAGAGGGACAGGTCAAGAGACCCAGTACTTC. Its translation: CASSLGRGTGQETQYF.

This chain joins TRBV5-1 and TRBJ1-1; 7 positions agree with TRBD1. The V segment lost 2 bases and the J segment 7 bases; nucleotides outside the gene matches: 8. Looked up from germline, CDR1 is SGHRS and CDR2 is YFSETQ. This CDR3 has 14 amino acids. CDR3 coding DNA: TGCGCCAGCAGCTTAACAGGGGAACGGGGTGAAGCTTTCTTT. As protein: CASSLTGERGEAFF.

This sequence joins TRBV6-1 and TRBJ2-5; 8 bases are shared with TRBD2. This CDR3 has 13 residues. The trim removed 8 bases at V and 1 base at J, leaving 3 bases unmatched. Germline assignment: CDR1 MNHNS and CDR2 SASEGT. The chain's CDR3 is CASYSGVQETQYF. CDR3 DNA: TGTGCCAGCTATAGCGGGGTCCAAGAGACCCAGTACTTC.

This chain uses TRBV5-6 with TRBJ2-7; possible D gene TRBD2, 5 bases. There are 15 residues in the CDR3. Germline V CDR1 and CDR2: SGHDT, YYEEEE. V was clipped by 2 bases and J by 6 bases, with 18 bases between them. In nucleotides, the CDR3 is TGTGCCAGCAGCTTCTGGGTGGGCAGAGCGGTCGAGCAGTACTTC. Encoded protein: CASSFWVGRAVEQYF.

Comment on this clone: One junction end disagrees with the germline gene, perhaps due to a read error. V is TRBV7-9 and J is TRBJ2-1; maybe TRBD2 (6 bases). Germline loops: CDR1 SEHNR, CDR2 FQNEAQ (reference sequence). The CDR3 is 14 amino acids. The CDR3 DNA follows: TGTTCCAGCAGCTTAACAGGACTACACAATGAGCAGTTCTTC. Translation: CSSSLTGLHNEQFF.

CDR3 DNA sequence: TGTGCCAGCAGTCTTCCCGGGGTTGGGCCCCTCGAGCAGTACTTC. As protein: CASSLPGVGPLEQYF. The chain carries TRBV28 and TRBJ2-7; TRBD2 is a possible D gene (5 bases). Trimming took off 5 bases at V and 6 bases at J, with 20 bases between the two ends. Germline CDR1 is MDHEN and CDR2 is SYDVKM. There are 15 residues in the CDR3.

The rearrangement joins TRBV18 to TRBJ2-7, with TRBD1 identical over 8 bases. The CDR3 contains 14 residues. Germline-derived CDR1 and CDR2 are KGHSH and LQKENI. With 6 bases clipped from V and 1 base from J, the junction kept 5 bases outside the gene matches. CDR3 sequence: CASSWTGKSYEQYF. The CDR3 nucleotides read TGTGCCAGCTCTTGGACAGGGAAATCCTACGAGCAGTACTTC.

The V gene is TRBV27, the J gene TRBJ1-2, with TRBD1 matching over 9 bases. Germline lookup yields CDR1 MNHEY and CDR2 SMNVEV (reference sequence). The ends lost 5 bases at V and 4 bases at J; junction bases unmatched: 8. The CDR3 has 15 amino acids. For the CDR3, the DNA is TGTGCCAGCAGTGAAGGGACAGGGAGGGCCTATGGCTACACCTTC. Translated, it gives CASSEGTGRAYGYTF.

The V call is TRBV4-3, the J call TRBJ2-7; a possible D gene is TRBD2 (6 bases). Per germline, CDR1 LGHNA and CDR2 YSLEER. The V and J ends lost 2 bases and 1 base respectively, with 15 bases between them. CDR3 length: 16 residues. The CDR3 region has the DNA TGCGCCAGCAGCCAATTCGCCCTCGGGAGTTCCTACGAGCAGTACTTC. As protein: CASSQFALGSSYEQYF.

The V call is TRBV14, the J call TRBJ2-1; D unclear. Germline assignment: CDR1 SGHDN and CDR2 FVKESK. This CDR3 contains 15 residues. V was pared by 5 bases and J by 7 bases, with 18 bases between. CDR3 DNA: TGTGCCAGCAGCTCCCCCCCGAGCTTAGTGAATGAGCAGTTCTTC. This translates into CASSSPPSLVNEQFF.

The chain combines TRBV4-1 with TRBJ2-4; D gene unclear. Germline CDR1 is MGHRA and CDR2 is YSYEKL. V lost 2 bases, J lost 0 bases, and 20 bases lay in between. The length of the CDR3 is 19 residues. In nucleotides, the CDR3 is TGCGCCAGCAGCCAAAGAGCTAGGAACCGGCCTTTAGCCAAAAACATTCAGTACTTC. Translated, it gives CASSQRARNRPLAKNIQYF.

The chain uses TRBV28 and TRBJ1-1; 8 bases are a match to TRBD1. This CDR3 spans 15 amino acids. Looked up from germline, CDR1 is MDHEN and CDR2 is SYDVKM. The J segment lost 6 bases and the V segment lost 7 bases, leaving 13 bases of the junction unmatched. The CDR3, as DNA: TGTGCCAGCAAGGTTACGCACAGGGGGGGAGCTGAAGCTTTCTTT. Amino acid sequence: CASKVTHRGGAEAFF.

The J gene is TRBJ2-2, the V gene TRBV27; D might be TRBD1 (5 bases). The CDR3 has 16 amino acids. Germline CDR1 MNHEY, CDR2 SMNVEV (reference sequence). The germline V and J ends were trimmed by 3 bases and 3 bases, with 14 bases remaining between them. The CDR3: CASSLEQARYTGELFF. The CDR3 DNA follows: TGTGCCAGCAGTTTGGAACAGGCCCGTTACACCGGGGAGCTGTTTTTT.

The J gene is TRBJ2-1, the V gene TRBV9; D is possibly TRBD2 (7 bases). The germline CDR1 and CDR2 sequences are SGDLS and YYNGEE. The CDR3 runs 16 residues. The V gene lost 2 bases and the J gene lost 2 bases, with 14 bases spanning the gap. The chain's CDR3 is CASSVRSGGTYNEQFF. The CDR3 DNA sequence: TGTGCCAGCAGCGTTCGCTCGGGGGGCACCTACAATGAGCAGTTCTTC.

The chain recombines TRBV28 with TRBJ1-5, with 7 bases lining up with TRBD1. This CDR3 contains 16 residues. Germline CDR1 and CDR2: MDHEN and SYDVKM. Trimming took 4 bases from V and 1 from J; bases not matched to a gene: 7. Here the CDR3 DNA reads TGTGCCAGCAGTTCGGTGACAGGGCTAAGCAATCAGCCCCAGCATTTT. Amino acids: CASSSVTGLSNQPQHF.

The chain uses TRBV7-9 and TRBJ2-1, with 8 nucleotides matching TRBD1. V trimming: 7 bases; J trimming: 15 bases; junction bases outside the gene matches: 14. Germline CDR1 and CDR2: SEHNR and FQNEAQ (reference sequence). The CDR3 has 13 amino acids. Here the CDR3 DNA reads TGTGCCAGCACCGTACCCCGACAGGGGAGTGTGTTCTTC. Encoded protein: CASTVPRQGSVFF.

The CDR3 loop reads CASSVVPAGMYEQYF. In DNA, the CDR3 is TGTGCCAGCAGCGTAGTCCCAGCGGGAATGTACGAGCAGTACTTC. The V call is TRBV9, the J call TRBJ2-7, with 7 bases lining up with TRBD2. Germline values: CDR1 SGDLS, CDR2 YYNGEE. V dropped 0 bases and J dropped 4; count of bases not matched to a gene: 7. The CDR3 covers 15 residues.

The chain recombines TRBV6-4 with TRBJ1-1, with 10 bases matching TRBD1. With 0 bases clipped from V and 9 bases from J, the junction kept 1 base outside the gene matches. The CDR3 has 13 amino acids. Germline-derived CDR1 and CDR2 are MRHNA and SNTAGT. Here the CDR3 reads CASSDSDRGQAFF. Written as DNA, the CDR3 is TGTGCCAGCAGTGACTCAGACAGGGGGCAAGCTTTCTTT.

CDR3 in DNA: TGTGCCAGCAGTGAAACTAGCGGGGGCACAGATACGCAGTATTTT. Its translation is CASSETSGGTDTQYF. This chain joins TRBV6-4 and TRBJ2-3; 10 positions agree with TRBD2. This CDR3 is built from 15 residues. Germline CDR1 is MRHNA and CDR2 is SNTAGT. After removal of 3 bases from V and 1 base from J, the junction contained 1 base not matched to a gene.

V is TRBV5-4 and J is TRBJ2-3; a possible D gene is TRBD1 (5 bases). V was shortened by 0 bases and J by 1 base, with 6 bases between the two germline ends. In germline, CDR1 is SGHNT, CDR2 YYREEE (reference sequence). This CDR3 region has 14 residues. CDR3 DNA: TGTGCCAGCAGCTTGGCCAGGGGCACAGATACGCAGTATTTT. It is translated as CASSLARGTDTQYF. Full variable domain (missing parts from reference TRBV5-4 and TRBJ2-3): ETGVTQSPTHLIKTRGQQVTLRCSSQSGHNTVSWYQQALGQGPQFIFQYYREEENGRGNFPPRFSGLQFPNYSSELNVNALELDDSALYLCASSLARGTDTQYFGPGTRLTVL.

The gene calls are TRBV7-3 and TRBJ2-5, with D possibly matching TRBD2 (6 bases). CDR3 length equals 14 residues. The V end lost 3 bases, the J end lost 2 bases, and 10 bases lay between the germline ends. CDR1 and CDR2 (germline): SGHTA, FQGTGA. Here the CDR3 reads CASSLMAGQETQYF. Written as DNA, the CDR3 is TGTGCCAGCAGCTTGATGGCGGGACAAGAGACCCAGTACTTC.

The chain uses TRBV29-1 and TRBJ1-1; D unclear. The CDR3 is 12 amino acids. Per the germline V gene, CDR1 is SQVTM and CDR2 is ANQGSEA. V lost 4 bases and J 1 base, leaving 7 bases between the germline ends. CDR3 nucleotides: TGCAGCGTTGGCCGGGAGAACACTGAAGCTTTCTTT. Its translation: CSVGRENTEAFF.

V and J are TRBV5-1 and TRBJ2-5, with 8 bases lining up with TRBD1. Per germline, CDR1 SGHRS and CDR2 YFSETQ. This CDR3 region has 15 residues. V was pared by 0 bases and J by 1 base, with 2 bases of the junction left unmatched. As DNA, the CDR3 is TGCGCCAGCAGCTTGGCGACAGGGGTCCAAGAGACCCAGTACTTC. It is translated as CASSLATGVQETQYF.

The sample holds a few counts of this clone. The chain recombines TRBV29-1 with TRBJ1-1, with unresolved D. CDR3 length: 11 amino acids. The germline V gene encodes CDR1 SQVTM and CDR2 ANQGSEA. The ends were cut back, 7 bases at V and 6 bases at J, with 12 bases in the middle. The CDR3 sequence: CSERRQPEAFF. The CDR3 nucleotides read TGCAGCGAAAGGAGGCAGCCTGAAGCTTTCTTT.

The CDR3 here is CAISSQGGYEQYF. The CDR3 region has the DNA TGTGCCATCAGCTCACAGGGCGGCTACGAGCAGTACTTC. The V and J genes are TRBV10-3 and TRBJ2-7; D is perhaps TRBD1 (6 bases). CDR1 and CDR2 (germline): ENHRY, SYGVKD. The V gene lost 6 bases and the J gene lost 3 bases, with 12 bases spanning the gap. The CDR3 runs 13 residues.

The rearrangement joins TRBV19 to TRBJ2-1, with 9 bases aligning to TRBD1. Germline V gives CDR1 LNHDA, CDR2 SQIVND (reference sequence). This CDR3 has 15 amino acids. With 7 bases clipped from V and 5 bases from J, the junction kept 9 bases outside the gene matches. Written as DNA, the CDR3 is TGTGCCAGTAAGGGGCCGGGACAGGGCAACAATGAGCAGTTCTTC. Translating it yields CASKGPGQGNNEQFF. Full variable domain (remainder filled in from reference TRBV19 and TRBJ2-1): DGGITQSPKYLFRKEGQNVTLSCEQNLNHDAMYWYRQDPGQGLRLIYYSQIVNDFQKGDIAEGYSVSREKKESFPLTVTSAQKNPTAFYLCASKGPGQGNNEQFFGPGTRLTVL.